This T cell receptor (beta chain) is drawn from a study of OX40 agonist ivuxolimab in advanced cancers. Profiling relied on immunoSEQ multiplex PCR, and the TCRdb table lists in-frame clones only, not all of them. The data hold about 17,000 clones, with roughly 87% observed a single time. Trimming at V came to 4 bases and at J to 10 bases, leaving 12 bases not matched to a gene. This CDR3 region has 15 residues. CDR1 is SGHVS, CDR2 FQNEAQ, per germline. The rearrangement links TRBV7-8 to TRBJ2-1, with 8 bases matching TRBD2. The origin of this receptor is an adult with an advanced solid tumor such as melanoma, head and neck, liver or kidney cancer. The starting material was CD4+ or CD8+ T cells sorted from blood, obtained in a trial of the OX40 agonist ivuxolimab. The CDR3 region has the DNA TGTGCCAGCAGCTGGGCTAGCGGGCCCACAGGGGAGCAGTTCTTC. Its translation: CASSWASGPTGEQFF.